Presented here are 16 T cell receptor beta chains from one specimen sequenced in a study of blood T cell repertoires in COVID-19. Generated by immunoSEQ multiplex PCR, the TCRdb table keeps only in-frame clones and is missing some. The data contain 100,000 to 150,000 clones, 80% to 95% of them singletons. The sample consisted of peripheral blood. The receptor source for this set is a man aged 50 or older with COVID-19, enrolled during active disease.

The chain couples TRBV5-4 to TRBJ2-1, with 9 nucleotides matching TRBD2. The germline V gene has CDR1 SGHNT and CDR2 YYREEE (reference sequence). This CDR3 comprises 16 residues. V lost 4 bases and J lost 7; bases outside the gene matches: 12. The CDR3 sequence is CASSGYSGSRWNEQFF. In DNA form, the CDR3 reads TGTGCCAGCAGCGGATATAGCGGGAGCCGCTGGAATGAGCAGTTCTTC.

With regard to this clone: One junction end disagrees with the germline gene, perhaps due to a read error. The chain carries TRBV7-3 and TRBJ1-2, with 7 bases lining up with TRBD1. This CDR3 comprises 13 residues. Germline CDR1 and CDR2: SGHTA and FQGTGA. In nucleotides, the CDR3 is TGTGCCAGCAGCGTAACAGGGGTGGACGGCTACACCTTC. Amino acids: CASSVTGVDGYTF.

The CDR3 DNA reads TGTGCCTGGATGAAGTGGACTAGCAGTTTCGGGGAGCTGTTTTTT. It translates to CAWMKWTSSFGELFF. The V call is TRBV30, the J call TRBJ2-2, with 8 bases fitting TRBD2. This CDR3 spans 15 amino acids. The V and J ends lost 4 bases and 7 bases, in that order; junction bases with no gene match: 11. Germline CDR1 is GTSNPN and CDR2 is SVGIG (reference sequence).

CDR3 coding DNA: TGTGCCAGCAGTGAAAATCGCGTGTCGGGAGTGGCGACCGGGGAGCTGTTTTTT. Amino acids: CASSENRVSGVATGELFF. This chain joins TRBV2 and TRBJ2-2, with a tentative D call TRBD2 (6 bases). The germline gives CDR1 SNHLY, CDR2 FYNNEI. The CDR3 runs to 18 residues. V was pared by 2 bases and J by 5 bases, with 21 bases between.

V usage is TRBV9 and J usage is TRBJ1-2; TRBD1 agrees at 7 bases. The junction had 8 bases not matched to a gene; V was cut back by 0 bases and J by 3 bases. Germline-derived CDR1 and CDR2 are SGDLS and YYNGEE. The CDR3 length is 16 residues. CDR3 amino acids: CASSVEGAAADYGYTF. CDR3 nucleotides: TGTGCCAGCAGCGTAGAGGGGGCGGCAGCGGACTATGGCTACACCTTC.

V gene TRBV19 combines with J gene TRBJ2-1; 11 nucleotides agree with TRBD2. The CDR3 spans 15 residues. Germline CDR1 and CDR2: LNHDA and SQIVND (reference sequence). Germline trimming cut 6 bases from V and 4 bases from J; bases unmatched to any gene: 5. CDR3 sequence: CASSPGLAGYNEQFF. The CDR3 DNA sequence: TGTGCCAGTAGCCCAGGACTAGCGGGTTACAATGAGCAGTTCTTC. Drawing the rest from reference TRBV19 and TRBJ2-1, the complete variable domain is DGGITQSPKYLFRKEGQNVTLSCEQNLNHDAMYWYRQDPGQGLRLIYYSQIVNDFQKGDIAEGYSVSREKKESFPLTVTSAQKNPTAFYLCASSPGLAGYNEQFFGPGTRLTVL.

The chain links TRBV28 to TRBJ2-3; 7 positions agree with TRBD1. The CDR3 contains 15 residues. The germline V gene encodes CDR1 MDHEN and CDR2 SYDVKM. The V and J ends lost 6 bases and 5 bases, in that order; junction bases with no gene match: 11. The CDR3 nucleotides read TGTGCCAGCAGCCTAATCCAACAGGGGAAAGATACGCAGTATTTT. Encoded protein: CASSLIQQGKDTQYF.

The J gene is TRBJ2-6, the V gene TRBV11-3; 10 bases are shared with TRBD1. The V gene end was trimmed by 5 bases and the J gene end by 2 bases; junction bases not matched to a gene: 3. Germline lookup yields CDR1 SGHNT and CDR2 YENEEA. The CDR3 contains 16 residues. The chain's CDR3 is CASSRGQGTGANVLTF. The CDR3 coding sequence is TGTGCCAGCAGCCGGGGACAGGGGACTGGGGCCAACGTCCTGACTTTC. Full variable domain (remainder filled in from reference TRBV11-3 and TRBJ2-6): EAGVVQSPRYKIIEKKQPVAFWCNPISGHNTLYWYLQNLGQGPELLIRYENEEAVDDSQLPKDRFSAERLKGVDSTLKIQPAELGDSAVYLCASSRGQGTGANVLTFGAGSRLTVL.

The chain has TRBV19 and TRBJ2-3, with D possibly TRBD2 on 8 matching bases. Germline V lookup: CDR1 LNHDA, CDR2 SQIVND (reference sequence). CDR3 length: 14 amino acids. V lost 10 bases and J 4 bases, leaving 18 bases between the germline ends. The CDR3 is CATRTSRGADTQYF. The CDR3 region has the DNA TGTGCCACACGGACTAGCAGGGGGGCAGATACGCAGTATTTT.

The chain combines TRBV29-1 with TRBJ2-1; 11 bases are shared with TRBD1. The CDR3 runs 13 residues. V shed 7 bases, J shed 7 bases, and the junction held 6 bases outside the gene matches. The germline V gene encodes CDR1 SQVTM and CDR2 ANQGSEA. As DNA, the CDR3 is TGCAGCGCCGAAGGACAGGGGGCGAATGAGCAGTTCTTC. Protein product: CSAEGQGANEQFF.

This rearrangement joins TRBV5-4 to TRBJ1-1, with D possibly being TRBD1 (6 bases). The V end lost 5 bases, the J end lost 0 bases, and 14 bases lay between the germline ends. Germline V CDR1 and CDR2: SGHNT, YYREEE (reference sequence). The CDR3 has 15 amino acids. DNA for the CDR3: TGTGCCAGCAGAATGTACACAGGGATGAACACTGAAGCTTTCTTT. Its translation: CASRMYTGMNTEAFF. Drawing the rest from reference TRBV5-4 and TRBJ1-1, the complete variable domain is ETGVTQSPTHLIKTRGQQVTLRCSSQSGHNTVSWYQQALGQGPQFIFQYYREEENGRGNFPPRFSGLQFPNYSSELNVNALELDDSALYLCASRMYTGMNTEAFFGQGTRLTVV.

This clone was detected only once. The chain links TRBV28 to TRBJ1-2; no reliable D call. The CDR3 is 14 amino acids. Deletions cut 5 bases from V and 4 bases from J, with 14 bases between. In germline, CDR1 is MDHEN, CDR2 SYDVKM. The CDR3 region is CASSPREPIYGYTF. CDR3 DNA: TGTGCCAGCAGTCCACGGGAACCGATCTATGGCTACACCTTC.

J is TRBJ1-1 and V is TRBV7-3; D is unclear. V lost 3 bases and J lost 5, with 7 bases in between. Per germline, CDR1 SGHTA and CDR2 FQGTGA. This CDR3 region has 12 residues. The CDR3 sequence is CASSLRATEAFF. CDR3 bases: TGTGCCAGCAGCTTGAGGGCTACTGAAGCTTTCTTT.

CDR3 nucleotide sequence: TGCAGCGCCGAGAGGACTAGCGGGAGGTACAATGAGCAGTTCTTC. This sequence encodes CSAERTSGRYNEQFF. The genes are TRBV29-1 and TRBJ2-1; 14 nucleotides line up with TRBD2. Germline V gene lookup returns CDR1 SQVTM and CDR2 ANQGSEA. V lost 7 bases to trimming and J lost 4 bases; unmatched junction nucleotides: 6. This CDR3 region has 15 residues.

This clone was observed a single time. CDR3 residues: CASSFLQGARNEQFF. CDR3 DNA: TGCGCCAGCAGCTTTCTGCAGGGGGCGAGGAATGAGCAGTTCTTC. The chain couples TRBV5-1 to TRBJ2-1; 8 nucleotides agree with TRBD1. The CDR3 spans 15 residues. CDR1 and CDR2 (germline): SGHRS, YFSETQ. V trimming: 2 bases; J trimming: 7 bases; junction bases outside the gene matches: 8. The full variable domain, rest sourced from reference TRBV5-1 and TRBJ2-1, is KAGVTQTPRYLIKTRGQQVTLSCSPISGHRSVSWYQQTPGQGLQFLFEYFSETQRNKGNFPGRFSGRQFSNSRSEMNVSTLELGDSALYLCASSFLQGARNEQFFGPGTRLTVL.

V and J are TRBV19 and TRBJ1-6; TRBD1 might be the D (6 bases). The V gene's germline CDR1 is LNHDA and CDR2 SQIVND (reference sequence). The CDR3 consists of 16 residues. V lost 0 bases and J lost 7, with 13 bases in between. CDR3 in DNA: TGTGCCAGTAGTATAGACGGGACGAGGGGGAATTCACCCCTCCACTTT. This translates into CASSIDGTRGNSPLHF.